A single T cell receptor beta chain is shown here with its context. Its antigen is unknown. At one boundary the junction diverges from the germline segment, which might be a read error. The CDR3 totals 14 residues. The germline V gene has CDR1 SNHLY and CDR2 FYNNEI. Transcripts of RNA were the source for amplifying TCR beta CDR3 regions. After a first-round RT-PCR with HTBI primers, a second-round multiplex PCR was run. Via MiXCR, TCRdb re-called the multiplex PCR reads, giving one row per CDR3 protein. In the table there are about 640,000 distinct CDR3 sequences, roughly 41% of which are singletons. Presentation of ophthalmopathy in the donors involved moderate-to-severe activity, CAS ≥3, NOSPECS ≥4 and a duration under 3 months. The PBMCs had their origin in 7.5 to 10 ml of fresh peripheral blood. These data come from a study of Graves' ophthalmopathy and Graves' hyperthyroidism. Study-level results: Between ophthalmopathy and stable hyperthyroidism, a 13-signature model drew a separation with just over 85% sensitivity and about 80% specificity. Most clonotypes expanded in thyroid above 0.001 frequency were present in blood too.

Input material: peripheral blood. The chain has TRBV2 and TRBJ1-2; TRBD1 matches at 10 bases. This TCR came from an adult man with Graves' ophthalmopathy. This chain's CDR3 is CASSPEGQGYGHTF. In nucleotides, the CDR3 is TGTGCCAGCTCCCCAGAGGGACAGGGGTATGGCCACACCTTC.